This entry describes one TCR beta chain. Its specific antigen is unknown. Base qualities are not at hand, and no much larger clone is one base apart. These data originate in a study of blood T cell repertoires in COVID-19 (dated by TCRdb to 2019 to 2021). In terms of the full investigation: Samples covering the acute and convalescent phases of COVID-19 were provided by collaborators in the United States, Italy and Spain. Subjects who had been exposed to COVID-19, were actively infected with it, or had recovered from it provided the deeply sampled blood TCRbeta repertoires that made up the dataset. The samples were drawn from the first 160 participants of the ongoing ImmuneRACE study and from under 1,500 subjects provided by 6 global collaborators. Where available, HLA class I and class II types were obtained from metadata supplied by the sample provider rather than from assay-based typing. The material from the prospective study consisted of cDNA or gDNA derived from T cells, B-cell-depleted T cells, or PBMCs. The repertoires were made available in a free public database intended to serve as a resource for research on the immune response to SARS-CoV-2. A de-identified subject ID, COVID-19 status, age in years and sex were almost always included in the sample metadata. Here is what the overall study found, with its caveats: The amount of clinical and demographic metadata varied by source and participant and was provided uncurated.

Each collaborating institution followed its own protocols to collect whole blood in K2EDTA tubes. Collaborator samples were shipped for TCRbeta analysis as frozen whole blood, isolated PBMCs, or DNA extracted from either sample type. TCRbeta CDR3 regions were amplified from genomic DNA by means of the immunoSEQ Assay, a bias-controlled multiplex PCR. In the paper's pipeline: The number of nucleated cells in each sample was estimated by amplification of reference gene primers within the assay. Sequence reads were collapsed and filtered to measure the absolute abundance of every unique TCRbeta CDR3 rearrangement. Productive Simpson clonality was computed per sample as the square root of Simpson's diversity index over productive rearrangements. This is the immuneACCESS table as TCRdb keeps it, with only in-frame sequences that have V and J called. A part of the clones is gone; compared with another copy, unresolved V genes explain less than half, and the rest is unexplained. That table is the source of V, J and clone size, and D and trimming were worked out from the DNA. Recorded for this sample are 200,000 or so clones; roughly 76% of them occurred a single time. The ten largest clones capture about 5% of the sample.

Trimming accounts for 3 bases at V and 3 bases at J, while the number of junction bases matched to no gene is 13. The germline V gene sets CDR1 to MDHEN and CDR2 to SYDVKM. The CDR3 measures 18 amino acids from cysteine to phenylalanine. Here the CDR3 DNA is all that survives: 54 bases in frame from base 1. The clonotype originates from a human donor in a cohort sampled during active COVID-19. The material sequenced was peripheral blood. The chain is made from TRBV28 and TRBJ2-3, with 9 junctional bases fitting TRBD1. The encoded CDR3 is CASSLGTGKGSRTDTQYF. Here is the DNA: TGTGCCAGCAGTTTGGGGACAGGGAAAGGGTCAAGAACAGATACGCAGTATTTT.